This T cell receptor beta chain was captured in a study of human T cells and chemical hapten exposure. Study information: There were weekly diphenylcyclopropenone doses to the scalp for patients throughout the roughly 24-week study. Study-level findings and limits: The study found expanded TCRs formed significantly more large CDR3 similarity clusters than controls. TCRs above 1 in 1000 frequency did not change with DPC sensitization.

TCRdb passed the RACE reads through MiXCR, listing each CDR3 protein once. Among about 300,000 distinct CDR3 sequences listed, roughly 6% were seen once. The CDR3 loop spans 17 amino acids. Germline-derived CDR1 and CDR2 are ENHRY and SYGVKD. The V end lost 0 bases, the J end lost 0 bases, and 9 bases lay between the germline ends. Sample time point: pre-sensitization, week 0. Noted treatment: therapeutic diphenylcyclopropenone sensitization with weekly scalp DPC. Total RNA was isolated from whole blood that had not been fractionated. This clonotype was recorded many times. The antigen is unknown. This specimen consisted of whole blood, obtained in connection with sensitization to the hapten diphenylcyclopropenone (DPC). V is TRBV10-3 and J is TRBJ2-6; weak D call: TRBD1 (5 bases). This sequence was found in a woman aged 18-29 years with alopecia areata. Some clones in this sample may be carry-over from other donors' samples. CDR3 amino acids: CAISESAQGSGANVLTF. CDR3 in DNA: TGTGCCATCAGTGAGTCCGCTCAGGGCTCTGGGGCCAACGTCCTGACTTTC.